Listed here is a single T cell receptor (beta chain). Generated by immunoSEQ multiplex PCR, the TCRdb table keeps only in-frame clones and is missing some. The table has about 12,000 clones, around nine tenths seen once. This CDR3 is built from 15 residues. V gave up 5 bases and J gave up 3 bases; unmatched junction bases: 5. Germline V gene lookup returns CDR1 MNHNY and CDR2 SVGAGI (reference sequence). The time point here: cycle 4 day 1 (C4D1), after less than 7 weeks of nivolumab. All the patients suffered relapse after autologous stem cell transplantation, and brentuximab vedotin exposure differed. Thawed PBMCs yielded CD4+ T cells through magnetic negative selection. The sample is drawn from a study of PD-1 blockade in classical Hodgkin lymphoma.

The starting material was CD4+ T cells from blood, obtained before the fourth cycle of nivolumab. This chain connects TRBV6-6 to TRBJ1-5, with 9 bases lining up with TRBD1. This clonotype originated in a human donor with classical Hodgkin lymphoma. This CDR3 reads CASSVQGAHNQPQHF. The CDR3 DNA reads TGTGCCAGCAGTGTACAGGGGGCCCACAATCAGCCCCAGCATTTT.